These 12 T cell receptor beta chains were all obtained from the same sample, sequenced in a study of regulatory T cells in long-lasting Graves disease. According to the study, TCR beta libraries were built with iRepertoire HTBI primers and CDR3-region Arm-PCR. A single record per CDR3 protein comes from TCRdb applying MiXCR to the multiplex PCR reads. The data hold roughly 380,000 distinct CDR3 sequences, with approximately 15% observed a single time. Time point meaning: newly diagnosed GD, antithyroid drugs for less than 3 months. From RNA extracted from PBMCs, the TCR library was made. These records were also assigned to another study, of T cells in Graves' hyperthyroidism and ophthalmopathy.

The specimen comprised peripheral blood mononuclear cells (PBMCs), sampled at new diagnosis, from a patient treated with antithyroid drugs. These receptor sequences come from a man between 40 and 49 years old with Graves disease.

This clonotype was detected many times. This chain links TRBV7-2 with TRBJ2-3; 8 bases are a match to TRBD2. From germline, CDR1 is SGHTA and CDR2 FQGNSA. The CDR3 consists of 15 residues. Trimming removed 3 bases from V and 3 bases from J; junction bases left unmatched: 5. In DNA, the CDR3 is TGTGCCAGCAGCTTTGCGGGGGGCCTGACAGATACGCAGTATTTT. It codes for CASSFAGGLTDTQYF.

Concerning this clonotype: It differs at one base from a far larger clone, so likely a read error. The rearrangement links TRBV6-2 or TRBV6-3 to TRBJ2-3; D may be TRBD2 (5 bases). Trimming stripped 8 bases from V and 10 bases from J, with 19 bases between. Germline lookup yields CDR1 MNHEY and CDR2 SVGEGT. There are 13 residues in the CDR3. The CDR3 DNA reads TGTGCCAGCTTCTCGCAACTAGGGTCCGCGCAGTATTTT. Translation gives CASFSQLGSAQYF.

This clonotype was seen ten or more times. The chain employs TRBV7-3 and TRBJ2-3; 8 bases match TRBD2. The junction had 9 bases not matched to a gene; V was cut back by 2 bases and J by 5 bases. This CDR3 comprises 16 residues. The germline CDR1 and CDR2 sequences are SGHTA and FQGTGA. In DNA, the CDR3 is TGTGCCAGCAGCTTATTCCCGGGGGGGCCGAGAGATACGCAGTATTTT. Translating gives CASSLFPGGPRDTQYF.

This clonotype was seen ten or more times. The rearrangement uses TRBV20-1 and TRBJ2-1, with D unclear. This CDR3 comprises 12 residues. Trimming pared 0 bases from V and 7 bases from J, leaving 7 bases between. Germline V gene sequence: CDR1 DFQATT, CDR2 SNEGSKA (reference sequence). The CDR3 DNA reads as TGCAGTGCTAGAGAGTTGGGGAATGAGCAGTTCTTC. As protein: CSARELGNEQFF.

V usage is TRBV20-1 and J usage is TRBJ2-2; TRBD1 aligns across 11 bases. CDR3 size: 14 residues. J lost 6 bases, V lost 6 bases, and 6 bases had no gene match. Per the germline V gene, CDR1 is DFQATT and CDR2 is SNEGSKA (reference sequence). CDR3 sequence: CSAGQGASAGELFF. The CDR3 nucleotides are TGCAGTGCCGGACAGGGGGCTAGCGCCGGGGAGCTGTTTTTT.

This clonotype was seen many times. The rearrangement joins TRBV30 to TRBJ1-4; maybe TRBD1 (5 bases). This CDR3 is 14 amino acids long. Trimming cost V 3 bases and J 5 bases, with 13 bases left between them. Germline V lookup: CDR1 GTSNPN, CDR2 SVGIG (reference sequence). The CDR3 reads CAWSGTALNEKLFF. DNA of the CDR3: TGTGCCTGGAGCGGGACCGCTCTGAATGAAAAACTGTTTTTT.

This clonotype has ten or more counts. CDR3 amino acids: CAWSKQGGGYNEQFF. CDR3 nucleotides: TGTGCCTGGAGTAAACAGGGAGGGGGTTACAATGAGCAGTTCTTC. The V and J genes are TRBV30 and TRBJ2-1, with D possibly TRBD2 on 7 matching bases. V shed 2 bases and J shed 4 bases, with 15 bases lying between them. From germline, CDR1 is GTSNPN and CDR2 SVGIG (reference sequence). The CDR3 is made up of 15 amino acids.

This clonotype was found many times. For the CDR3, the DNA is TGTGCCAGCAGCTTAGATGTGCAGACCGGGGAGCTGTTTTTT. It yields the protein CASSLDVQTGELFF. The V call is TRBV11-2, the J call TRBJ2-2; D remains unclear. CDR1 is SGHAT and CDR2 is FQNNGV in the germline V gene. V lost 0 bases and J lost 5, with 7 bases in between. This CDR3 has 14 amino acids.

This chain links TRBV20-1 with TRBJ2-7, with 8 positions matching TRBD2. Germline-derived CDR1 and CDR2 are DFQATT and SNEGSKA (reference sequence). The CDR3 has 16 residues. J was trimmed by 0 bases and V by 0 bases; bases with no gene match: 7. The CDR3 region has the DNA TGCAGTGCTAGAGACCGTAAGCGGGGGAGCTCCTACGAGCAGTACTTC. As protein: CSARDRKRGSSYEQYF.

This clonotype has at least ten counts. CDR3 loop: CASSLIGTGTYYEQYF. CDR3 nucleotides: TGTGCCAGCAGTTTGATTGGGACAGGGACTTACTACGAGCAGTACTTC. The gene calls are TRBV6-5 and TRBJ2-7; 9 nucleotides agree with TRBD1. CDR1 and CDR2 (germline): MNHEY, SVGAGI. The trim removed 4 bases at V and 3 bases at J, leaving 10 bases unmatched. The CDR3 contains 16 residues.

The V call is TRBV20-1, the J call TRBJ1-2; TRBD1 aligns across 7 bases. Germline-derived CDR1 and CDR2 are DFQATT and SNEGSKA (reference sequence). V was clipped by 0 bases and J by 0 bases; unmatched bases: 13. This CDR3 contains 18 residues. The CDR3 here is CSARDHRGSSSTNYGYTF. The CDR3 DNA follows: TGCAGTGCTAGAGATCACAGGGGCTCCTCCTCTACTAACTATGGCTACACCTTC.

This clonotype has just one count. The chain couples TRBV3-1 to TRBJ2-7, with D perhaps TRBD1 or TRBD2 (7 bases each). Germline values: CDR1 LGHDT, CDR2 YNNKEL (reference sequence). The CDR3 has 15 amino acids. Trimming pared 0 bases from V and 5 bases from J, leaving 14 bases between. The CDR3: CASSQDRGGAHEQYF. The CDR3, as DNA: TGTGCCAGCAGCCAAGACAGGGGGGGGGCCCACGAGCAGTACTTC.